The 3 T cell receptor beta chains reported below all come from one sample, sequenced in a study of OX40 agonist ivuxolimab in advanced cancers. TCRdb keeps only in-frame clones here, not all; method: immunoSEQ multiplex PCR. Altogether approximately 82,000 clones are present, 75% to 90% being singletons, with the ten largest covering 2% to 3%. The specimen comprised CD4+ or CD8+ T cells sorted from blood, sampled in a trial of the OX40 agonist ivuxolimab. The receptors here all came from an adult with an advanced solid tumor such as melanoma, head and neck, liver or kidney cancer.

The chain employs TRBV7-6 and TRBJ1-1; D is uncertain. The CDR3 has 16 amino acids. The germline V gene encodes CDR1 SGHVS and CDR2 FNYEAQ. With 2 bases removed from V and 2 bases from J, the gap between germline ends came to 15 bases. CDR3 region: CASSLSRVISNTEAFF. The CDR3 DNA is TGTGCCAGCAGCTTATCCCGGGTCATTTCTAACACTGAAGCTTTCTTT.

This clone was seen once. The chain combines TRBV18 with TRBJ2-1; 14 bases agree with TRBD2. In germline, CDR1 is KGHSH, CDR2 LQKENI. J gave up 7 bases and V 3 bases, and 8 bases lay outside the gene matches. CDR3 length: 17 residues. The CDR3 is CASSPLAGTSGRNEQFF. CDR3 DNA sequence: TGTGCCAGCTCACCTCTCGCCGGGACTAGCGGGAGAAATGAGCAGTTCTTC.

The chain combines TRBV19 with TRBJ1-1; D is uncertain. V lost 5 bases and J 1 base, leaving 8 bases between the germline ends. This CDR3 contains 13 residues. Germline V lookup: CDR1 LNHDA, CDR2 SQIVND (reference sequence). The CDR3 protein is CASSSTSNTEAFF. The CDR3 DNA is TGTGCCAGTAGTTCAACCTCGAACACTGAAGCTTTCTTT.